This T cell receptor beta chain was retrieved from a study of cytomegalovirus exposure and HLA in healthy donors. Study-level findings and limits: Among TCR sequences, most were rare, though some public TCRs appeared in many donors. Associated with cytomegalovirus, according to the listing, were fewer than 200 TCR beta chains. Within the approximately 110 validation repertoires, first-cohort TCR clusters tended to co-occur, according to a later analysis.

The V and J ends lost 4 bases and 9 bases respectively, with 7 bases between them. CDR3 length: 11 amino acids. CDR1 is SGHVS and CDR2 is FNYEAQ in the germline V gene. Repertoires were generated with immunoSEQ multiplex PCR, while TCRdb's copy carries only in-frame clones and drops some. The table has approximately 220,000 clones, about 83% seen once; the top ten hold 2.6%. Separation from the approximately 660-subject first cohort characterized the roughly 120-subject validation cohort, to which the donors belonged. On this clone itself: The target antigen is unknown.

This chain joins TRBV7-6 and TRBJ2-1; D gene unclear. This TCR came from a man younger than 35 in good health and CMV-seronegative. The sample comprised PBMCs. The CDR3 region has the DNA TGTGCCAGCAGCTCCCGGTTTGAGCAGTTCTTC. It translates to CASSSRFEQFF. Based on the CDR3 plus reference TRBV7-6 and TRBJ2-1, the full variable domain is GAGVSQSPRYKVTKRGQDVALRCDPISGHVSLYWYRQALGQGPEFLTYFNYEAQQDKSGLPNDRFSAERPEGSISTLTIQRTEQRDSAMYRCASSSRFEQFFGPGTRLTVL.